The rows below give T cell receptor beta chains drawn from one sample of a study of shared clonotypes between healthy human individuals. The table came from immunoSEQ multiplex PCR; TCRdb's copy has only in-frame clones and leaves some out. This sample has hundreds of thousands of clones, with 74% found just once. Material for sequencing was memory CD4+ T cells sorted from blood. These TCRs come from a young woman in good health. The CDR3 runs from the conserved cysteine through the conserved F or W. A D gene is named only where the DNA matches it firmly. Clone size is stated in some rows and not others, as once, few, many or a class when expanded.

>-|-|TRBJ2-7|TRBV6-1
TGTGCCAGTCGATCGGGCCACTACGAGCAGTACTTC
CASRSGHYEQYF
>-|-|TRBJ1-3|TRBV6-5
TGTGCCAGCCAGAGCTCTGGAAACACCATATATTTT
CASQSSGNTIYF
>few|-|TRBJ2-7|TRBV7-9
TGTGCCAGCAGCTTATTGACAGACTACGAGCAGTACTTC
CASSLLTDYEQYF
>-|TRBD2|TRBJ2-1|TRBV28
TGTGCCAGCAGTTCCCCTGGAAGGGAGGGACACAATGAGCAGTTCTTC
CASSSPGREGHNEQFF
>-|-|TRBJ2-5|TRBV7-7
TGTGCCAGCAGCCTTCCGGCGGGGGAGACCCAGTACTTC
CASSLPAGETQYF
>once|TRBD2|TRBJ2-3|TRBV28
TGTGCCAGCACCGATAGCGGGAGGGCCGCAGATACGCAGTATTTT
CASTDSGRAADTQYF
>-|-|TRBJ1-2|TRBV10-1
TGCGCCAGCAGCCCCGGGACACCCGGGGGCTACACCTTC
CASSPGTPGGYTF
>-|TRBD1|TRBJ2-7|TRBV6-1
TGTGCCAGCAGTGATAGGACAGGGGGAAAGTACGAGCAGTACTTC
CASSDRTGGKYEQYF
>-|TRBD2|TRBJ2-7|TRBV2
TGTGCCAGCAGTTCGGGACTAGCGGCCTACGAGCAGTACTTC
CASSSGLAAYEQYF
>-|-|TRBJ2-3|TRBV10-3
TGTGCCATCAATCTCACGCCAGGGGAGACAGATACGCAGTATTTT
CAINLTPGETDTQYF
>-|TRBD1|TRBJ1-2|TRBV6-1
TGTGCCAGCAGTGACAGGACAGGGGGGCTATATGGCTACACCTTC
CASSDRTGGLYGYTF
>-|-|TRBJ2-2|TRBV7-9
TGTGCCAGCAGCTTCGGGGGCGACACCGGGGAGCTGTTTTTT
CASSFGGDTGELFF
>-|-|TRBJ2-1|TRBV5-8
TGTGCCAGCAGCTTGGTATATGGAGTGAAGGGGTCCTACAATGAGCAGTTCTTC
CASSLVYGVKGSYNEQFF
>once|-|TRBJ2-5|TRBV11-2
TGTGCCAGCAGCCTAGACCGGAGATCGGCCCAGTACTTC
CASSLDRRSAQYF
>many|-|TRBJ2-1|TRBV9
TGTGCCAGCAGCGTAGGCGACGTGCAGGGGTGGCGGGATGAGCAGTTCTTC
CASSVGDVQGWRDEQFF
>few|TRBD2|TRBJ2-3|TRBV5-1
TGCGCCAGCAGCCCCGGGACTAGCGGGGCCACAGATACGCAGTATTTT
CASSPGTSGATDTQYF
>-|TRBD1|TRBJ2-1|TRBV19
TGTGCCAGTACAGCACAGGGGGCCGACAATGAGCAGTTCTTC
CASTAQGADNEQFF
>-|-|TRBJ1-5|TRBV6-1
TGTGCCAGCAGTGTCCAGGAGGTAGGGCCAGGCCAGCCCCAGCATTTT
CASSVQEVGPGQPQHF
>-|TRBD1|TRBJ1-1|TRBV6-6
TGTGCCAGCTACCCCGTGGCACAGGGGGCAGGGACTGAAGCTTTCTTT
CASYPVAQGAGTEAFF
>-|-|TRBJ2-7|TRBV6-5
TGTGCCAGCAGTCAACCCAGGGTCACCTACGAGCAGTACTTC
CASSQPRVTYEQYF
>-|-|TRBJ2-5|TRBV6-5
TGTGCCAGCAGTCTCCCTGGTTTGCCGGGGTACTTC
CASSLPGLPGYF
>-|-|TRBJ2-5|TRBV28
TGTGCCAGCAGTTTACTTCCAGGGCCGGAGACCCAGTACTTC
CASSLLPGPETQYF
>few|-|TRBJ1-5|TRBV5-5
TGTGCCAGCAGCTTGGTTCAGGCGAACACGGGGAATCAGCCCCAGCATTTT
CASSLVQANTGNQPQHF
>-|TRBD2|TRBJ2-1|TRBV7-9
TGTGCCAGCAACCTAGCGGGAGATAATGAGCAGTTCTTC
CASNLAGDNEQFF
>-|TRBD1|TRBJ2-4|TRBV19
TGTGCCAGTAGTACCCAGGACAGGGGGAAAAACATTCAGTACTTC
CASSTQDRGKNIQYF
>-|-|TRBJ2-7|TRBV28
TGTGCCAGCAGTTCAACACGTTACGAGCAGTACTTC
CASSSTRYEQYF
>-|-|TRBJ1-3|TRBV29-1
TGCAGCGTTGAAGACCCAGTAAACACCATATATTTT
CSVEDPVNTIYF
>-|-|TRBJ1-5|TRBV5-1
TGCGCCAGCAGCCCGGACGGGGACCCGACTCAGCCCCAGCATTTT
CASSPDGDPTQPQHF
>few|-|TRBJ2-5|TRBV5-1
TGCGCCAGCGGGCCGGGACACCAAGAGACCCAGTACTTC
CASGPGHQETQYF
>once|-|TRBJ1-1|TRBV6-6
TGTGCCAGCAGTCTCAGGGCCATGAACACTGAAGCTTTCTTT
CASSLRAMNTEAFF
>-|-|TRBJ2-2|TRBV5-5
TGTGCCAGCAGCTTGGATGGACTCACCGGGGAGCTGTTTTTT
CASSLDGLTGELFF
>-|-|TRBJ1-1|TRBV2
TGTGCCAGCAGTGAAAGGCCGGGCCCTCCTATGTCCAACACTGAAGCTTTCTTT
CASSERPGPPMSNTEAFF
>-|TRBD2|TRBJ2-1|TRBV5-4
TGTGCCAGCAGCGGGGGACTAGCGGGAGTTGAAGAGCAGTTCTTC
CASSGGLAGVEEQFF
>-|-|TRBJ2-7|TRBV19
TGTGCCAGTAGTATCCTACAGGGCGAGCAGTACTTC
CASSILQGEQYF
>-|-|TRBJ2-4|TRBV7-2
TGTGCCAGCAGCCCGACCGGGACCCGATGGGCCAAAAACATTCAGTACTTC
CASSPTGTRWAKNIQYF
>-|-|TRBJ2-5|TRBV7-3
TGTGCCAGCAGCTTAGGGGCAGAAGAGACCCAGTACTTC
CASSLGAEETQYF
>-|TRBD1|TRBJ2-3|TRBV11-3
TGTGCCAGCAGCTCGGGACAGGGAAGAACAGATACGCAGTATTTT
CASSSGQGRTDTQYF
>-|TRBD2|TRBJ2-1|TRBV10-1
TGCGCCAGCAGTGAGGTGAGCGGGAGCCCCAGTGAGCAGTTCTTC
CASSEVSGSPSEQFF
>-|-|TRBJ1-3|TRBV7-2
TGTGCCAGCAGCTGGACCGGGACCGCTGGAAACACCATATATTTT
CASSWTGTAGNTIYF
>many|TRBD2|TRBJ2-3|TRBV30
TGTGCCTGGTCTACCGGGACTAGGGCAGATACGCAGTATTTT
CAWSTGTRADTQYF
>-|TRBD1|TRBJ2-5|TRBV5-1
TGCGCCAGCAGCTCTTACAGGGGGCGATCGGAGACCCAGTACTTC
CASSSYRGRSETQYF
>-|-|TRBJ1-1|TRBV28
TGTGCCAGCAGTGAGGTCCGGGGGAACACTGAAGCTTTCTTT
CASSEVRGNTEAFF